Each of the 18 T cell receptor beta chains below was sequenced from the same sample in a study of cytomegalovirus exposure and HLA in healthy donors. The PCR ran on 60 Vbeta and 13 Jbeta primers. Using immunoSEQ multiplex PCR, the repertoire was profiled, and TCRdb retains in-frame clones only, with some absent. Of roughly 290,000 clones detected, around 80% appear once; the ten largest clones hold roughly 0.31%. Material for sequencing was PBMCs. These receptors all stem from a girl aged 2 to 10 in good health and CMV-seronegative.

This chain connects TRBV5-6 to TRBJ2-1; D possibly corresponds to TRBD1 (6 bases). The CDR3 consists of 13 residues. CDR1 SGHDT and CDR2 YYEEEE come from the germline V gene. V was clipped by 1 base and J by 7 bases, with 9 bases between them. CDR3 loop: CASSLHRANEQFF. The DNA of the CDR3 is TGTGCCAGCAGCTTGCACAGGGCAAATGAGCAGTTCTTC. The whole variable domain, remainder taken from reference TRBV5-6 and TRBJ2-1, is DAGVTQSPTHLIKTRGQQVTLRCSPKSGHDTVSWYQQALGQGPQFIFQYYEEEERQRGNFPDRFSGHQFPNYSSELNVNALLLGDSALYLCASSLHRANEQFFGPGTRLTVL.

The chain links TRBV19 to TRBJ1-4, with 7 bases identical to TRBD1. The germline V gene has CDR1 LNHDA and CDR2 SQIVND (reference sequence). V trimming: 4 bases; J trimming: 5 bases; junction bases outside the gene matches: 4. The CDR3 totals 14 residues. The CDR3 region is CASSTGTANEKLFF. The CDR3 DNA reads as TGTGCCAGTAGTACGGGGACAGCGAATGAAAAACTGTTTTTT.

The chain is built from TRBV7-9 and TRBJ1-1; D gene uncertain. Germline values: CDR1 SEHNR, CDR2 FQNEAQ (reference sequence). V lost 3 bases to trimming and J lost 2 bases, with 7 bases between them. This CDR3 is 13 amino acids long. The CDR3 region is CASSFEGNTEAFF. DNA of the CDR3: TGTGCCAGCAGCTTCGAGGGAAACACTGAAGCTTTCTTT.

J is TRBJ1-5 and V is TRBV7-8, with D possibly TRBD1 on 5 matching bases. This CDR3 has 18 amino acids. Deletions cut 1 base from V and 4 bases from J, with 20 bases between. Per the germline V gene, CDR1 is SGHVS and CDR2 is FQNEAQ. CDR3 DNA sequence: TGTGCCAGCAGCTTAGTTAACGTCAATACAGGTCCAAATCAGCCCCAGCATTTT. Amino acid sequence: CASSLVNVNTGPNQPQHF.

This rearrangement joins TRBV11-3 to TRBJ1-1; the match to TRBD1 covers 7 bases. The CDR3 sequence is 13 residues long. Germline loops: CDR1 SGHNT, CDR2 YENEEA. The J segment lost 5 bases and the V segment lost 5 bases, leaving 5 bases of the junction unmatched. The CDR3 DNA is TGTGCCAGCAGCCTGACAGGGAAGACTGAAGCTTTCTTT. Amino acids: CASSLTGKTEAFF.

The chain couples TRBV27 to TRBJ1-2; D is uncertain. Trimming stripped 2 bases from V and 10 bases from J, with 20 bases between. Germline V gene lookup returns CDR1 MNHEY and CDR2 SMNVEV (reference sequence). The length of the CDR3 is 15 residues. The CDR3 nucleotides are TGTGCCAGCAGTTTAAACCAGTTAGATTGGAGGGACTACACCTTC. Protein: CASSLNQLDWRDYTF.

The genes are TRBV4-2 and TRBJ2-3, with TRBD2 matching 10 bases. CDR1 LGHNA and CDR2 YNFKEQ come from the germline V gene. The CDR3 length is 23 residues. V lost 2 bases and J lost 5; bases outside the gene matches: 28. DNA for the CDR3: TGTGCCAGCAGCCAATCTGGGCCTAGCGGGGGACCTAGGGTATCGGGAAGGGGAGATACGCAGTATTTT. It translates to CASSQSGPSGGPRVSGRGDTQYF.

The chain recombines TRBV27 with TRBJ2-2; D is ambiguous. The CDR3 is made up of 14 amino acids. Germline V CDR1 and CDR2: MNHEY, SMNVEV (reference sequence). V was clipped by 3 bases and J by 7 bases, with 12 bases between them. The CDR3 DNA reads TGTGCCAGCAGTTTCGATGGCGGTATCGGGGAGCTGTTTTTT. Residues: CASSFDGGIGELFF.

For the CDR3, the DNA is TGTGCCAGCTCACCGAGTCAGGGAAAGCCTTCTAACTATGGCTACACCTTC. Encoded protein: CASSPSQGKPSNYGYTF. This chain joins TRBV18 and TRBJ1-2; D perhaps matches TRBD1 (5 bases). Germline CDR1 and CDR2: KGHSH and LQKENI. The CDR3 is 17 residues long. V gave up 3 bases and J gave up 0 bases, with 17 bases separating them.

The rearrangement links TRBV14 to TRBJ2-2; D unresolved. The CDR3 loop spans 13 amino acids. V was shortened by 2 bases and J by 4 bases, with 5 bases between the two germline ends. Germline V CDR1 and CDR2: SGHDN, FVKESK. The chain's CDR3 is CASSQPGTGELFF. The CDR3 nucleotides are TGTGCCAGCAGCCAACCAGGCACCGGGGAGCTGTTTTTT. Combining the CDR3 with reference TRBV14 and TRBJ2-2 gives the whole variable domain EAGVTQFPSHSVIEKGQTVTLRCDPISGHDNLYWYRRVMGKEIKFLLHFVKESKQDESGMPNNRFLAERTGGTYSTLKVQPAELEDSGVYFCASSQPGTGELFFGEGSRLTVL.

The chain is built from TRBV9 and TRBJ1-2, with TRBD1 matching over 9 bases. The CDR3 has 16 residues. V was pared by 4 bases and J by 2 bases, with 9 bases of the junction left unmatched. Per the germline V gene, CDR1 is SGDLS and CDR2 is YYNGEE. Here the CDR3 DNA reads TGTGCCAGCAGCCCGCAATACAGGGGGCCCAACTATGGCTACACCTTC. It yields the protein CASSPQYRGPNYGYTF.

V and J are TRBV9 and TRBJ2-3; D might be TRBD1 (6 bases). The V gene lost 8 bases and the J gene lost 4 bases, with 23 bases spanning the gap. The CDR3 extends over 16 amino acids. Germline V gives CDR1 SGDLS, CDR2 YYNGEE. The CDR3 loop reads CASSLKATGFADTQYF. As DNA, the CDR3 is TGTGCCAGTTCCCTTAAAGCAACAGGGTTTGCAGATACGCAGTATTTT.

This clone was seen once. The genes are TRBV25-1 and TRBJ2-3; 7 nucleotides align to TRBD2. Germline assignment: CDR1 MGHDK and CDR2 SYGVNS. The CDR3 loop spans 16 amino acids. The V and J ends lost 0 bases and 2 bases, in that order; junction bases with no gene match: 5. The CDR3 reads CASSEYGGGFTDTQYF. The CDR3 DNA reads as TGTGCCAGCAGTGAATATGGGGGAGGGTTCACAGATACGCAGTATTTT.

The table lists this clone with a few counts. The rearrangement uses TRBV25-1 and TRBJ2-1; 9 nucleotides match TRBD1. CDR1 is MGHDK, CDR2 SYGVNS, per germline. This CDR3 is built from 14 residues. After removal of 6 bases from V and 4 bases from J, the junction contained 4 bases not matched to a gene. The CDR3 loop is CASSTGGAYNEQFF. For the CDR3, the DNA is TGTGCCAGCAGCACAGGGGGCGCTTACAATGAGCAGTTCTTC.

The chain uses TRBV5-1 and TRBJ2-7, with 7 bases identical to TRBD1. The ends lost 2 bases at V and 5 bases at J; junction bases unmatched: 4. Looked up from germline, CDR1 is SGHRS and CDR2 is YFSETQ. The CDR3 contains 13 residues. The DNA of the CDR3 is TGCGCCAGCAGCTTAAGGGGGCCCCACGAGCAGTACTTC. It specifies CASSLRGPHEQYF.

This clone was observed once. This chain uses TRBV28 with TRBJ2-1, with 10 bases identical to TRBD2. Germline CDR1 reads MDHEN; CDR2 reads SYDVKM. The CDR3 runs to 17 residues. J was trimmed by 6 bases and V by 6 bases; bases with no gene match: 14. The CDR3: CASSSHKGLAETNEQFF. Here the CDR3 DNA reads TGTGCCAGCAGCTCTCACAAAGGACTAGCGGAAACCAATGAGCAGTTCTTC.

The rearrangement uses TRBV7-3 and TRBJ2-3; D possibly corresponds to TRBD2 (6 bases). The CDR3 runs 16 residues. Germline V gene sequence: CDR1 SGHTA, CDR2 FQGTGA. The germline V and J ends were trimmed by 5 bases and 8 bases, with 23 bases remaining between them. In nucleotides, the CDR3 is TGTGCCAGCAGCGGGGGTCGGGACTCCCTAGGGGCTACGCAGTATTTT. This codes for CASSGGRDSLGATQYF.

CDR3 protein: CASSLTGGAVQETQYF. CDR3 coding DNA: TGCGCCAGCAGCTTAACCGGGGGGGCAGTTCAGGAGACCCAGTACTTC. The chain is built from TRBV5-1 and TRBJ2-5, with 8 bases fitting TRBD2. With V trimmed by 2 bases and J by 5 bases, 11 bases remained unmatched. The CDR3 consists of 16 residues. The germline gives CDR1 SGHRS, CDR2 YFSETQ.